A selection of T cell receptor beta chains follows, all from one sample in a study of OX40 agonist ivuxolimab in advanced cancers. Only in-frame clones appear in the TCRdb table, and some are missing; sequencing was by immunoSEQ multiplex PCR. The sample shows under 75,000 clones, roughly nine tenths of them seen only once. The specimen was CD4+ or CD8+ T cells sorted from blood, collected in a trial of the OX40 agonist ivuxolimab. Receptors originate from an adult with an advanced solid tumor such as melanoma, head and neck, liver or kidney cancer. Both conserved end residues are part of each CDR3. Fields, in order: J gene, D gene, clone size, V gene, CDR3 protein, CDR3 DNA. D genes are given only for firm matches. Some rows mark clone size as missing; the rest say once, few, many or name a class of expanded clone.

TRBJ2-1 | TRBD2 | . | TRBV5-4 | CASSWTSGAYNEQFF | TGTGCCAGCAGCTGGACTAGCGGGGCGTACAATGAGCAGTTCTTC
TRBJ1-5 | TRBD1 | . | TRBV7-2 | CASSRGQGQGVQHF | TGTGCCAGCAGCCGAGGCCAGGGCCAGGGGGTCCAGCATTTT
TRBJ1-1 | TRBD1 | . | TRBV29-1 | CSAARQGKGTEAFF | TGCAGCGCGGCCCGACAGGGGAAGGGCACTGAAGCTTTCTTT
TRBJ2-5 | . | . | TRBV20-1 | CSAELQETQYF | TGCAGTGCGGAGCTCCAAGAGACCCAGTACTTC
TRBJ2-2 | . | . | TRBV29-1 | CSVEDLSGGSGELFF | TGCAGCGTTGAAGATCTATCTGGAGGGTCCGGGGAGCTGTTTTTT
TRBJ2-7 | . | . | TRBV7-2 | CASSSAGGYEQYF | TGTGCCAGCAGCTCGGCCGGTGGCTACGAGCAGTACTTC
TRBJ2-5 | . | . | TRBV7-3 | CASSPAGTRYGQETQYF | TGTGCCAGCAGCCCCGCCGGGACGCGTTACGGCCAAGAGACCCAGTACTTC
TRBJ2-7 | TRBD1 | . | TRBV27 | CASSLRDRGLYEQYF | TGTGCCAGCAGTTTACGGGACAGGGGGCTCTACGAGCAGTACTTC
TRBJ1-1 | TRBD1 | . | TRBV19 | CASSMTPGQGPEAFF | TGTGCCAGTAGTATGACCCCGGGACAGGGACCTGAAGCTTTCTTT
TRBJ1-1 | TRBD1 | . | TRBV11-3 | CASRRGGQRAFF | TGTGCCAGCCGACGGGGGGGACAGCGAGCTTTCTTT
TRBJ1-5 | . | . | TRBV30 | CAWGDSGNQPQHF | TGTGCCTGGGGCGACTCAGGCAATCAGCCCCAGCATTTT
TRBJ2-1 | . | . | TRBV7-9 | CASSPTHRSGSEQFF | TGTGCCAGCAGCCCAACACACAGATCGGGAAGTGAGCAGTTCTTC
TRBJ1-3 | . | . | TRBV11-2 | CASSLRFGSGNTIYF | TGTGCCAGCAGCTTAAGGTTTGGCTCTGGAAACACCATATATTTT
TRBJ1-2 | TRBD1 | . | TRBV29-1 | CSVEGQPPNYGYTF | TGCAGCGTTGAGGGACAGCCTCCTAACTATGGCTACACCTTC
TRBJ2-7 | TRBD1 | . | TRBV15 | CATSRTGNSPYEQYF | TGTGCCACCAGCCGGACAGGGAACTCTCCCTACGAGCAGTACTTC
TRBJ1-1 | . | . | TRBV4-1 | CASSQGMNTEAFF | TGCGCCAGCAGCCAGGGGATGAACACTGAAGCTTTCTTT
TRBJ1-1 | . | . | TRBV19 | CASRGPRETEAFF | TGTGCCAGTAGGGGGCCACGGGAAACTGAAGCTTTCTTT
TRBJ1-4 | . | . | TRBV7-6 | CASSSTGLGKLFF | TGTGCCAGCAGCTCGACAGGTTTGGGGAAACTGTTTTTT
TRBJ1-5 | TRBD1 | . | TRBV28 | CASSPGQGYNQPQHF | TGTGCCAGCAGTCCCGGACAGGGGTACAATCAGCCCCAGCATTTT
TRBJ1-6 | . | . | TRBV6-5 | CASSVSTANSPLHF | TGTGCCAGCAGTGTATCGACGGCTAACTCACCCCTCCACTTT
TRBJ2-7 | . | . | TRBV5-6 | CASSLGRRTPGEQYF | TGTGCCAGCAGTTTAGGCCGGAGAACCCCAGGCGAGCAGTACTTC
TRBJ1-1 | . | . | TRBV19 | CASSNRLDSRAFF | TGTGCCAGTAGTAACCGGCTGGACAGTCGGGCTTTCTTT
TRBJ2-5 | TRBD1 | once | TRBV2 | CASNEGATETQYF | TGTGCCAGCAATGAGGGGGCGACAGAGACCCAGTACTTC
TRBJ1-4 | . | . | TRBV30 | CACSGTDNEKLFF | TGTGCCTGCTCCGGGACGGATAATGAAAAACTGTTTTTT
TRBJ1-6 | . | . | TRBV7-8 | CASSLARLESYNSPLHF | TGTGCCAGCAGCTTAGCCAGGCTGGAGTCCTATAATTCACCCCTCCACTTT
TRBJ1-2 | . | . | TRBV27 | CASSLGAGIGYTF | TGTGCCAGCAGTTTAGGGGCAGGTATAGGCTACACCTTC
TRBJ1-6 | . | . | TRBV6-1 | CASSDRNSYNSPLHF | TGTGCCAGCAGTGACCGTAACTCCTATAATTCACCCCTCCACTTT
TRBJ1-1 | TRBD1 | . | TRBV18 | CASTRQGSRTEAFF | TGTGCCAGCACCCGACAGGGCTCCCGGACTGAAGCTTTCTTT
TRBJ2-1 | . | . | TRBV27 | CASSWGVGNEQFF | TGTGCCAGCAGCTGGGGGGTGGGCAATGAGCAGTTCTTC
TRBJ2-6 | . | . | TRBV7-8 | CASSSPTGANVLTF | TGTGCCAGCAGCTCCCCCACTGGGGCCAACGTCCTGACTTTC
TRBJ2-6 | . | . | TRBV21-1 | CASSRGSGANVLTF | TGTGCCAGCAGTCGGGGCTCTGGGGCCAACGTCCTGACTTTC
TRBJ1-1 | . | . | TRBV29-1 | CSVEAGLMNTEAFF | TGCAGCGTTGAAGCCGGACTAATGAACACTGAAGCTTTCTTT
TRBJ2-3 | . | . | TRBV27 | CASRGVYSTDTQYF | TGTGCCAGCAGAGGAGTATATAGCACAGATACGCAGTATTTT
TRBJ2-7 | . | . | TRBV5-6 | CASSVGPSGPYEQYF | TGTGCCAGCAGCGTCGGGCCCAGCGGCCCCTACGAGCAGTACTTC
TRBJ2-1 | . | . | TRBV15 | CATSRDRDFRIDEQFF | TGTGCCACCAGCAGAGACCGGGACTTCCGGATCGATGAGCAGTTCTTC
TRBJ2-7 | TRBD1 | . | TRBV2 | CASSYDRGAPYEQYF | TGTGCCAGCAGCTATGACAGGGGAGCGCCCTACGAGCAGTACTTC
TRBJ2-5 | . | few | TRBV10-2 | CASIKGDQETQYF | TGCGCCAGCATAAAGGGGGACCAAGAGACCCAGTACTTC
TRBJ1-2 | TRBD1 | . | TRBV2 | CASSADRGPYGYTF | TGTGCCAGCAGCGCCGACAGGGGACCATATGGCTACACCTTC
TRBJ1-5 | . | . | TRBV6-1 | CASSDWRLGEPQHF | TGTGCCAGCAGTGATTGGAGGTTGGGGGAGCCCCAGCATTTT
TRBJ1-2 | . | . | TRBV4-2 | CASSQETDEWEGYTF | TGTGCCAGCAGCCAAGAAACGGACGAATGGGAAGGCTACACCTTC
TRBJ2-3 | . | . | TRBV5-1 | CASSSPGLSSTDTQYF | TGCGCCAGCAGCTCGCCGGGACTCTCTAGCACAGATACGCAGTATTTT
TRBJ2-2 | . | . | TRBV7-9 | CASSLESAIGELFF | TGTGCCAGCAGCTTAGAGTCTGCGATCGGGGAGCTGTTTTTT
TRBJ1-2 | . | . | TRBV30 | CAWSRGGGYTF | TGTGCCTGGAGCAGGGGCGGTGGCTACACCTTC
TRBJ1-2 | . | . | TRBV4-3 | CASSKFKTGRPNYGYTF | TGCGCCAGCAGCAAATTTAAGACAGGACGTCCTAACTATGGCTACACCTTC
TRBJ1-2 | . | . | TRBV21-1 | CASSKVGQGFNYGYTF | TGTGCCAGCAGCAAAGTCGGCCAGGGTTTTAACTATGGCTACACCTTC
TRBJ2-1 | . | . | TRBV9 | CASSLQLAAYNEQFF | TGTGCCAGCAGCCTCCAACTAGCAGCATACAATGAGCAGTTCTTC
TRBJ1-5 | . | once | TRBV7-2 | CASSLGPHQPQHF | TGTGCCAGCAGCTTAGGGCCGCATCAGCCCCAGCATTTT
TRBJ2-3 | TRBD1 | . | TRBV11-3 | CASSLDWGQGPATQYF | TGTGCCAGCAGCTTAGATTGGGGACAGGGACCGGCTACGCAGTATTTT
TRBJ2-6 | . | once | TRBV28 | CASTNYWGGRRVSGANVLTF | TGTGCCAGCACCAATTACTGGGGGGGGCGCAGGGTCTCGGGGGCCAACGTCCTGACTTTC
TRBJ1-1 | . | few | TRBV5-4 | CASSFRGGNTEAFF | TGTGCCAGCAGCTTTCGGGGGGGTAACACTGAAGCTTTCTTT
TRBJ1-5 | . | . | TRBV30 | CAWSVARVSQPQHF | TGTGCCTGGAGTGTTGCCAGGGTATCTCAGCCCCAGCATTTT
TRBJ1-5 | . | . | TRBV28 | CASSLAGRRNQPQHF | TGTGCCAGCAGTTTAGCCGGGAGGAGGAATCAGCCCCAGCATTTT
TRBJ1-5 | . | . | TRBV4-1 | CASSQGGGRNQPQHF | TGCGCCAGCAGCCAAGGGGGGGGACGCAATCAGCCCCAGCATTTT
TRBJ2-5 | TRBD2 | . | TRBV18 | CASSPSGTREETQYF | TGTGCCAGCTCACCATCCGGGACTAGAGAAGAGACCCAGTACTTC
TRBJ2-1 | . | . | TRBV7-3 | CASSLGAGNEQFF | TGTGCCAGCAGCTTAGGTGCAGGGAATGAGCAGTTCTTC
TRBJ1-6 | TRBD1 | . | TRBV7-2 | CASSDRQGRNSPLHF | TGTGCCAGCAGCGACAGACAGGGGAGGAATTCACCCCTCCACTTT
TRBJ1-1 | TRBD1 | . | TRBV18 | CASSLENRGAEAFF | TGTGCCAGCTCACTAGAGAACAGGGGCGCTGAAGCTTTCTTT